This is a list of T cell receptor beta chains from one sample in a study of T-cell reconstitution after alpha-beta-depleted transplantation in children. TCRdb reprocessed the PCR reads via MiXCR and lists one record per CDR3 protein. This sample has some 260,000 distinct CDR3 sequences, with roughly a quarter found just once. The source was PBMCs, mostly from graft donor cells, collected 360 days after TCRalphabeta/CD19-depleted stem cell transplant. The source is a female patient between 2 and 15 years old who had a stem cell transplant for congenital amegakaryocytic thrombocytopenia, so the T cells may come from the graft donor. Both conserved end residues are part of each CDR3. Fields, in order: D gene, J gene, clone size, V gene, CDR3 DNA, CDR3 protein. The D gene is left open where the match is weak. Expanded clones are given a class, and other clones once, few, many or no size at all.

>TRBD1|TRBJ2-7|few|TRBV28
TGTGCCAGCATGGTTGGGACAGGGTTCGTTCGGCAGTACTTC
CASMVGTGFVRQYF
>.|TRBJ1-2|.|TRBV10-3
TGTGCCATCAGTGAACCCAAAAAGGGTTCTTTTAGCTATGGCTACACCTTC
CAISEPKKGSFSYGYTF
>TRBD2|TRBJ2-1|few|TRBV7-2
TGTGCCAGCAGCTTAGGGGCGGGGGGCCTGTACAATGAGCAGTTCTTC
CASSLGAGGLYNEQFF
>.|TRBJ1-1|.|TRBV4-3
TGCGCCAGCAGCCAAATTCATAAGAACACTGAAGCTTTCTTT
CASSQIHKNTEAFF
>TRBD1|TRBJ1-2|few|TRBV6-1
TGTGCCAGCAGTGAATCAAGGGGGCTGCACTATGGCTACACCTTC
CASSESRGLHYGYTF
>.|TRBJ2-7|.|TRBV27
TGTGCCAGCAGGCTTCAGGGAGTAGGCTACGAGCAGTACTTC
CASRLQGVGYEQYF
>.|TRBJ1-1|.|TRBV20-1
TGCAGTGCTAGAGTCGTATCGGTTGAAGCTTTCTTT
CSARVVSVEAFF
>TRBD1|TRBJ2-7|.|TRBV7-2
TGTGCCAGCAGCTTGAGCCCGGGACAGGCCTCCTACGAGCAGTACTTC
CASSLSPGQASYEQYF
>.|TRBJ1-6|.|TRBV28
TGTGCCAGCCGGATAAAGGGCTCCTATAATTCACCCCTCCACTTT
CASRIKGSYNSPLHF
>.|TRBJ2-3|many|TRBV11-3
TGTGCCAGCAGCTTAGATCTGACAGATACGCAGTATTTT
CASSLDLTDTQYF
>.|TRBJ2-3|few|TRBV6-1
TGTGCCAGCACCGACTTCTATCAATGCACAGATACGCAGTATTTT
CASTDFYQCTDTQYF
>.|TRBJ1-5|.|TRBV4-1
TGCGCCAGCAGCCAAGAGAAGACTGGCAATCAGCCCCAGCATTTT
CASSQEKTGNQPQHF
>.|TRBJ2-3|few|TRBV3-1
TGTGCCAGCAGCCAAGTCAGTTCTAGCACAGATACGCAGTATTTT
CASSQVSSSTDTQYF
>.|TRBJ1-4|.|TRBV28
TGTGCCAGCAACTCTAGGCGAGGGGCCGATGAAAAACTGTTTTTT
CASNSRRGADEKLFF
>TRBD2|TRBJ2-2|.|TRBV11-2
TGTGCCAGCAAGAATAGCGGGAGCACCGGGGAGCTGTTTTTT
CASKNSGSTGELFF
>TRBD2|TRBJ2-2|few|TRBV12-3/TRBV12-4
TGTGCCAGCAGCCCCGCCGCGGGAGGGCCCTTCGGGGAGCTGTTTTTT
CASSPAAGGPFGELFF
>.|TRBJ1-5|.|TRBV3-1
TGTGCCAGCAGCCAACAAGATCAGCCCCAGCATTTT
CASSQQDQPQHF
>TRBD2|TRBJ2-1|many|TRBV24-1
TGTGCCACCAGTGATCCCCGGAGTAGCGGGGGGTCCCACTTTTTAGGTGAGCAGTTCTTC
CATSDPRSSGGSHFLGEQFF
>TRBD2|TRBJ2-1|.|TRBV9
TGTGCCAGCAGCGTAGGGCCCCTACTAGCGGGAGTTGGCAATGAGCAGTTCTTC
CASSVGPLLAGVGNEQFF
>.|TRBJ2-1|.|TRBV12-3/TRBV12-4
TGTGCCAGCAGTTTAGCAAGGGTTGGCTACAATGAGCAGTTCTTC
CASSLARVGYNEQFF
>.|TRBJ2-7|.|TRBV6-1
TGTGCCAGCGGTCTCTCAGGGAACCTCTTCGAGCAGTACTTC
CASGLSGNLFEQYF
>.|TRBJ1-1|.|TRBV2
TGTGCCAGCAGTTTCGACAGGCCCATGAACACTGAAGCTTTCTTT
CASSFDRPMNTEAFF
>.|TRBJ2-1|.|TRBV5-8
TGTGCCAGCAGCTGGGGACGGGGCAACAATGAGCAGTTCTTC
CASSWGRGNNEQFF